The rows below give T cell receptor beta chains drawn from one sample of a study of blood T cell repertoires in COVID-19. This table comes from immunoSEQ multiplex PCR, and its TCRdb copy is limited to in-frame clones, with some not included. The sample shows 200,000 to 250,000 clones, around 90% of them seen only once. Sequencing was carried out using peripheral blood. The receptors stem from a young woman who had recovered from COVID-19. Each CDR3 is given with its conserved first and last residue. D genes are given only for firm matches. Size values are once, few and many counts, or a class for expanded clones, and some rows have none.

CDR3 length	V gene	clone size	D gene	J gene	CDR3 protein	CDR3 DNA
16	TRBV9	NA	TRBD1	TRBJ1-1	CASSASGTVTNTEAFF	TGTGCCAGCAGCGCGTCCGGGACAGTAACGAACACTGAAGCTTTCTTT
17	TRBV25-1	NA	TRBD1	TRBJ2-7	CASSSSPGTGPRWEQYF	TGTGCCAGCAGTTCTTCCCCCGGGACAGGGCCACGTTGGGAGCAGTACTTC
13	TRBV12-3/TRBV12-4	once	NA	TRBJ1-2	CASNERANYGYTF	TGTGCCAGCAACGAGAGGGCTAACTATGGCTACACCTTC
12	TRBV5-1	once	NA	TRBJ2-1	CASSGSDNEQFF	TGCGCCAGCTCCGGGAGCGACAATGAGCAGTTCTTC
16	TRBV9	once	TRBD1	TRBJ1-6	CASSPRQGSYNSPLHF	TGTGCCAGCAGCCCCCGACAGGGCTCCTATAATTCACCCCTCCACTTT
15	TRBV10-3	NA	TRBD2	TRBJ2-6	CATGTTISGANVLTF	TGTGCCACCGGGACTACGATCTCTGGGGCCAACGTCCTGACTTTC
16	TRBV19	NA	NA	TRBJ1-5	CASSPLGTRGNQPQHF	TGTGCCAGTAGTCCTCTCGGGACAAGGGGCAATCAGCCCCAGCATTTT
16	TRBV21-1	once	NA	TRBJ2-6	CASSKTGSSGANVLTF	TGTGCCAGCAGCAAAACGGGGTCTTCTGGGGCCAACGTCCTGACTTTC
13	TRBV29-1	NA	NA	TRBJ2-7	CSVGLESAYEQYF	TGCAGCGTGGGACTTGAGTCGGCCTACGAGCAGTACTTC
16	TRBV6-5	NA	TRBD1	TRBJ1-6	CASSYSTGTEDSPLHF	TGTGCCAGCAGTTACTCGACTGGGACAGAGGACTCACCCCTCCACTTT
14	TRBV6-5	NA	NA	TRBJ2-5	CASSYGGGHETQYF	TGTGCCAGCAGTTACGGAGGGGGCCACGAGACCCAGTACTTC
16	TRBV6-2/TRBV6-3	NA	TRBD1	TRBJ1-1	CASSYSAGGTNTEAFF	TGTGCCAGCAGTTACTCGGCAGGGGGAACGAACACTGAAGCTTTCTTT
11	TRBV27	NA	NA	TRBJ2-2	CASFLAGELFF	TGTGCCAGCTTTCTTGCCGGGGAGCTGTTTTTT
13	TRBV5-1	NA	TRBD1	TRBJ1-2	CASSLVDRSGYTF	TGCGCCAGCAGCTTGGTGGACAGGAGTGGCTACACCTTC
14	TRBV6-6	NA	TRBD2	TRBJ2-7	CASIRHAGGDEQYF	TGTGCCAGCATTCGACACGCCGGGGGGGACGAGCAGTACTTC
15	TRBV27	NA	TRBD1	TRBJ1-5	CASRRTGSSNQPQHF	TGTGCCAGCAGGCGGACAGGGTCTAGCAATCAGCCCCAGCATTTT
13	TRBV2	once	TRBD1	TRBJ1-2	CASIGTANYGYTF	TGTGCCAGCATTGGGACAGCTAACTATGGCTACACCTTC
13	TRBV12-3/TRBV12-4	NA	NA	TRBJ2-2	CASSFAGYGELFF	TGTGCCAGCAGTTTCGCAGGGTACGGGGAGCTGTTTTTT
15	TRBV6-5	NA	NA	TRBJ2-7	CASSQKFSGRDSQYF	TGTGCCAGCAGTCAGAAGTTTAGCGGTAGGGACTCGCAGTACTTC
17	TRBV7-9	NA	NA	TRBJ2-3	CASSDKKGPVRPDTQYF	TGTGCCAGCAGCGACAAAAAAGGTCCAGTCCGCCCAGATACGCAGTATTTT
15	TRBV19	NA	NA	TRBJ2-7	CASSNGDIRFYEQYF	TGTGCCAGTAGTAACGGGGACATCAGGTTCTACGAGCAGTACTTC
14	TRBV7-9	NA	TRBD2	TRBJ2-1	CASSAGLADNEQFF	TGTGCCAGCAGCGCGGGACTAGCGGACAATGAGCAGTTCTTC
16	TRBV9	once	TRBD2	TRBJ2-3	CASSVEIAGGADTQYF	TGTGCCAGCAGCGTAGAAATAGCGGGAGGGGCAGATACGCAGTATTTT
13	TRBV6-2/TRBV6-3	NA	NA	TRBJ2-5	CASSYYRQETQYF	TGTGCCAGCAGTTACTATCGCCAAGAGACCCAGTACTTC
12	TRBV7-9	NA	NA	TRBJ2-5	CASSLVGETQYF	TGTGCCAGCAGCTTAGTCGGAGAGACCCAGTACTTC
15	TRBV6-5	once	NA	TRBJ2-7	CASRLGVATTYEQYF	TGTGCCAGCAGATTGGGTGTAGCGACTACCTACGAGCAGTACTTC
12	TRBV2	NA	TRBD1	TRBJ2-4	CATQGAKNIQYF	TGTGCCACACAGGGGGCCAAAAACATTCAGTACTTC
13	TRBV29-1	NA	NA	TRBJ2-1	CSVSASVYNEQFF	TGCAGCGTTTCGGCTAGCGTTTACAATGAGCAGTTCTTC
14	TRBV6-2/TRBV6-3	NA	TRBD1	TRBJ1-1	CASSYQGGNTEAFF	TGTGCCAGCAGTTACCAGGGGGGGAACACTGAAGCTTTCTTT
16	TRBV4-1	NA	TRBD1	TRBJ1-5	CASRHTGGGGNQPQHF	TGCGCCAGCAGACACACAGGGGGCGGCGGCAATCAGCCCCAGCATTTT
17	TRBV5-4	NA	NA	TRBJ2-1	CASSFRGAGRGYNEQFF	TGTGCCAGCAGCTTCCGTGGCGCGGGCAGAGGGTACAATGAGCAGTTCTTC
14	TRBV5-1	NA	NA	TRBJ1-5	CASSLLQGGQPQHF	TGCGCCAGCAGCTTGCTGCAGGGAGGACAGCCCCAGCATTTT